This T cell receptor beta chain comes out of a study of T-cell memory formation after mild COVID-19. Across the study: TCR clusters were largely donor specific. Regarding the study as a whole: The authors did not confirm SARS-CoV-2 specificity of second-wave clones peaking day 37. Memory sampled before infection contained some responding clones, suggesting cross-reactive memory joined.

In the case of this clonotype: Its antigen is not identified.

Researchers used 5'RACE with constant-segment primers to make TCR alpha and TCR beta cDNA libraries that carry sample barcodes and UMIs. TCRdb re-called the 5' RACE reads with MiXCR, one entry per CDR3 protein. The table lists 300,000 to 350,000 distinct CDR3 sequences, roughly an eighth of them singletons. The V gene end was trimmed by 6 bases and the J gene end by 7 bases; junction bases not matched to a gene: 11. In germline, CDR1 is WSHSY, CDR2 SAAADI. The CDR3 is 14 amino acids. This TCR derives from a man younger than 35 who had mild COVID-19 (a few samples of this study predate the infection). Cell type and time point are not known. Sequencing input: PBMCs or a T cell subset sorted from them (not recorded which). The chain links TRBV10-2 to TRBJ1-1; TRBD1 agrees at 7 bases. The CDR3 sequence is CASRMPGQRLEAFF. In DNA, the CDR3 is TGCGCCAGCAGGATGCCGGGACAGAGACTTGAAGCTTTCTTT.